This T cell receptor beta chain emerged from a study of PD-1 blockade in classical Hodgkin lymphoma. Study outcomes and limitations: Relapsed/refractory patients reportedly had lower baseline diversity than newly diagnosed patients. Patients with a complete response exhibited baseline diversity comparable to newly diagnosed patients.

The trim removed 3 bases at V and 8 bases at J, leaving 13 bases unmatched. CDR1 LGHNA and CDR2 YNFKEQ come from the germline V gene. The CDR3 consists of 16 residues. This clone was detected a few times. No antigen is known for it. Time point specified: cycle 4 day 1 (C4D1), after less than 7 weeks of nivolumab. All trial patients relapsed after autologous stem cell transplantation. CD4+ T cells were purified from thawed PBMCs by magnetic negative selection. Best outcomes ranged across complete response, partial response and progressive disease. Clones were read by immunoSEQ multiplex PCR, and TCRdb kept only the in-frame ones, dropping some. This sample has tens of thousands of clones, with 72% found just once.

This TCR was recovered from a human donor with classical Hodgkin lymphoma. The chain carries TRBV4-2 and TRBJ2-3; TRBD1 agrees at 8 bases. Material: CD4+ T cells from blood, obtained before the fourth cycle of nivolumab. The CDR3 bases are TGTGCCAGCAGCCAGACTCCGGGACAGGTGGCTAGTACGCAGTATTTT. Residues: CASSQTPGQVASTQYF.